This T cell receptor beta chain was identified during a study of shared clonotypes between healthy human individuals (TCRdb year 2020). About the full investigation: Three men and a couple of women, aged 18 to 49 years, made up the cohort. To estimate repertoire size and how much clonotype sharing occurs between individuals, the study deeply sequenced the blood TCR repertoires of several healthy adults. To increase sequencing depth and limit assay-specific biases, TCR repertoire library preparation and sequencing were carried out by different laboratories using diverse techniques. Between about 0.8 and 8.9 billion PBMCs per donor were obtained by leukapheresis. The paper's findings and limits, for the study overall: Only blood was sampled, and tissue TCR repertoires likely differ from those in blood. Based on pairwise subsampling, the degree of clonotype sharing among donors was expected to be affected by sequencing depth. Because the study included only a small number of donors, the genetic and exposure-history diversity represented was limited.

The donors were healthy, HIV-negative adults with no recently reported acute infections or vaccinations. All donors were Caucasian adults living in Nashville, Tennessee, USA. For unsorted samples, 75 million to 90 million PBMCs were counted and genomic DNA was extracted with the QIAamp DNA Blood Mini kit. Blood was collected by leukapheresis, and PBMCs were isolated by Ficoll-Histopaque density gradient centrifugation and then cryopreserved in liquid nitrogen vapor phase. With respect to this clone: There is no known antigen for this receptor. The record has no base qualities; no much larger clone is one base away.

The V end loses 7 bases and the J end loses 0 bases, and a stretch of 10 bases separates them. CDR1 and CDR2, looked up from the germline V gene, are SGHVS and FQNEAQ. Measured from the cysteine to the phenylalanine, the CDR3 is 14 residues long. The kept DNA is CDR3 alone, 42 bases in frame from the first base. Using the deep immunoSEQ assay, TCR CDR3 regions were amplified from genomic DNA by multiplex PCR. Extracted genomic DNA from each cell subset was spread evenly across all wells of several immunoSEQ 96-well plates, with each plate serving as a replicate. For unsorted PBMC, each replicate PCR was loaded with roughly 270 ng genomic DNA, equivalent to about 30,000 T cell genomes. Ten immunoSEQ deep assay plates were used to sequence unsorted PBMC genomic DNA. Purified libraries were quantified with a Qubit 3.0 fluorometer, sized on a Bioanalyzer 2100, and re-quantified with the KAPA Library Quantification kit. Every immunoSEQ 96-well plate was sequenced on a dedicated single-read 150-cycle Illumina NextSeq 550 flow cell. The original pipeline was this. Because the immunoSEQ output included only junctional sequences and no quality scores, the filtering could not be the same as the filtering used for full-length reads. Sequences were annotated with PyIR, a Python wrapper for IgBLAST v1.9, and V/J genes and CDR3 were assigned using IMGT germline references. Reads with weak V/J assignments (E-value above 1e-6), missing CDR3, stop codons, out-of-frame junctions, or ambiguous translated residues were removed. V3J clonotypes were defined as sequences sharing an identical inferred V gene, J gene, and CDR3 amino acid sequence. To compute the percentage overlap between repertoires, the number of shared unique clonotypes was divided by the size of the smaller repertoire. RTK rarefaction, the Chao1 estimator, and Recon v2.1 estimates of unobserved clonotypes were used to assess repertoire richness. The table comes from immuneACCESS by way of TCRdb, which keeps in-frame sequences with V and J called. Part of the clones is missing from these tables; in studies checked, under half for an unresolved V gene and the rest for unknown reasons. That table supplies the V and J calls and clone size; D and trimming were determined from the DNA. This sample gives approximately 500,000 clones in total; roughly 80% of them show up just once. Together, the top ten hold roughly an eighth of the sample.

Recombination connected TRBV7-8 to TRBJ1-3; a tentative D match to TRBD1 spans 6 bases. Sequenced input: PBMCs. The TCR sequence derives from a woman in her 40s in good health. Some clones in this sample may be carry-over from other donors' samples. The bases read TGTGCCAGCAACAAACAGGGCTCTGGAAACACCATATATTTT. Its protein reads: CASNKQGSGNTIYF. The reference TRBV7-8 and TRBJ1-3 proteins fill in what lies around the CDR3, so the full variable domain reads GAGVSQSPRYKVAKRGQDVALRCDPISGHVSLFWYQQALGQGPEFLTYFQNEAQLDKSGLPSDRFFAERPEGSVSTLKIQRTQQEDSAVYLCASNKQGSGNTIYFGEGSWLTVV.